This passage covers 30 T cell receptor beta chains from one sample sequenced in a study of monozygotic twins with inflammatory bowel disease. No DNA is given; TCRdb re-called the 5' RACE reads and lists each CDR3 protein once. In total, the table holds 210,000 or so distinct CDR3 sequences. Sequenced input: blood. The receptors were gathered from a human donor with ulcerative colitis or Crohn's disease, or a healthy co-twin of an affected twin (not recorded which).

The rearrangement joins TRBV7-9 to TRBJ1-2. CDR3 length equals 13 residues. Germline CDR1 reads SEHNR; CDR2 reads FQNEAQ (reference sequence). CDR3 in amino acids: CASSQTTADGYTF.

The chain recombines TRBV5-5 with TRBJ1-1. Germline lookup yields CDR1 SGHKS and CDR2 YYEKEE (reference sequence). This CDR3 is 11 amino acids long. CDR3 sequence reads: CASSGVLEAFF.

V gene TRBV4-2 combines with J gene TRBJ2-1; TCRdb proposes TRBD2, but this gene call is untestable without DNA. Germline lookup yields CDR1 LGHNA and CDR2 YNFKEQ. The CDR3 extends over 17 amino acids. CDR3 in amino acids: CASSQQTSGGTNNEQFF.

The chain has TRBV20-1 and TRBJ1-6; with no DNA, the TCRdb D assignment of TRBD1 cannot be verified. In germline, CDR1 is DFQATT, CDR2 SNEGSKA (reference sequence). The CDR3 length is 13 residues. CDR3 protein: CSAMGGVDSPLHF.

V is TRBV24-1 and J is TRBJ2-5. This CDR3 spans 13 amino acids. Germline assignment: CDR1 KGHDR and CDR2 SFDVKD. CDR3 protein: CATSEGWGETQYF.

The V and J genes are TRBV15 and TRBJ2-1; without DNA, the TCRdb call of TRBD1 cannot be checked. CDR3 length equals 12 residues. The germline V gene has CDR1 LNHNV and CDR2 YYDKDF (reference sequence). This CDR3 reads CATSSVRGEQFF.

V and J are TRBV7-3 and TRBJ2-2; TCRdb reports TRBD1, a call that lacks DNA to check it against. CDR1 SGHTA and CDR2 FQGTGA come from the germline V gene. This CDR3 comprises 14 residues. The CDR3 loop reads CASSLIWGIGELFF.

The CDR3 protein is CASSLEDRKEAFF. The V and J genes are TRBV11-2 and TRBJ1-1; TCRdb's D call of TRBD1 is untestable without DNA. There are 13 residues in the CDR3. CDR1 is SGHAT and CDR2 is FQNNGV in the germline V gene.

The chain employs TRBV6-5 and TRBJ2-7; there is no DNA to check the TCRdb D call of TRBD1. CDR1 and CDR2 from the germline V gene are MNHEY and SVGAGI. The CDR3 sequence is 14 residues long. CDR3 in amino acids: CASSHRDSSYEQYF.

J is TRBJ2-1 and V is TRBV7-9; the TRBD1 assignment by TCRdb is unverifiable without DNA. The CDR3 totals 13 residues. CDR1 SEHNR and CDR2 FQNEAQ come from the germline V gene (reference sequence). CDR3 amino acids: CASSLSTGIQQFF. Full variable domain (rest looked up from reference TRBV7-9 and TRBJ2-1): DTGVSQNPRHKITKRGQNVTFRCDPISEHNRLYWYRQTLGQGPEFLTYFQNEAQLEKSRLLSDRFSAERPKGSFSTLEIQRTEQGDSAMYLCASSLSTGIQQFFGPGTRLTVL.

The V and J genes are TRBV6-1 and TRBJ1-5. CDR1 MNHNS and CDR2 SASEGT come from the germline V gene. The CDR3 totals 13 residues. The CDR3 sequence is CASRGDFNQPQHF.

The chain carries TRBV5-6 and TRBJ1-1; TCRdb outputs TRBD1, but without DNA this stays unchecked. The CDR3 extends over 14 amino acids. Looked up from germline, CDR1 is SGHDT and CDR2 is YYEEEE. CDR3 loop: CASSYGQGPTEAFF.

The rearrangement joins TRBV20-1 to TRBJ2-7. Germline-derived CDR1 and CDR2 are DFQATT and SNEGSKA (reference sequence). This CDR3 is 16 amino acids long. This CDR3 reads CSARDGSGSSSYEQYF.

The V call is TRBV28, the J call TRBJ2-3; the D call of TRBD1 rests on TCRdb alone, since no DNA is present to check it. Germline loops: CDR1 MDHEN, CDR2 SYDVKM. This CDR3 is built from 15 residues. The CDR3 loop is CASSPPETGPDTQYF.

CDR3 loop: CASSPQAQEGETQYF. The rearrangement joins TRBV7-3 to TRBJ2-5; TCRdb picks TRBD2, but there is no DNA to check that call. The CDR3 totals 15 residues. Germline-derived CDR1 and CDR2 are SGHTA and FQGTGA.

The CDR3 reads CATSRVTKAPEAEQFF. V gene TRBV15 combines with J gene TRBJ2-1; the D call from TCRdb, TRBD1, cannot be confirmed without DNA. Germline V gene sequence: CDR1 LNHNV, CDR2 YYDKDF (reference sequence). The CDR3 totals 16 residues.

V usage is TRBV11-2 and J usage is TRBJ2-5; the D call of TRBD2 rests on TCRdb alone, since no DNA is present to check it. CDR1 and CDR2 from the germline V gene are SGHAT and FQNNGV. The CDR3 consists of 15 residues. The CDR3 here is CASSSIEAGPETQYF.

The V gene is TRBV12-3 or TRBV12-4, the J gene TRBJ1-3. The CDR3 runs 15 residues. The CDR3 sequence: CASSPLPNSGNTIYF.

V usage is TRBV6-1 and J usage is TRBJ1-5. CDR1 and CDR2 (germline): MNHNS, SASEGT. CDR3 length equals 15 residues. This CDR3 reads CASSFIVRGPGPQHF.

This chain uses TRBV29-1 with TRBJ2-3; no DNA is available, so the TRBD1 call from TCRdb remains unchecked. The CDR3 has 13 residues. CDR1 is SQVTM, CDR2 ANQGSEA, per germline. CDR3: CSVTTGSADTQYF.

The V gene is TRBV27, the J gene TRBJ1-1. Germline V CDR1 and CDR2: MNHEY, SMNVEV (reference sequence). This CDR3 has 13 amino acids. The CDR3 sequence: CASLQLGNTEAFF.

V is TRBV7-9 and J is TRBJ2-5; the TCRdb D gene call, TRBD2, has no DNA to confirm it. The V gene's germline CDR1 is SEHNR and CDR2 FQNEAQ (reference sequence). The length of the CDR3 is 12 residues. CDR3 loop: CASSLEEKTQYF.

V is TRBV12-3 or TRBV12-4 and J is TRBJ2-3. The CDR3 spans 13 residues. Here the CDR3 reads CASSLAGADTQYF.

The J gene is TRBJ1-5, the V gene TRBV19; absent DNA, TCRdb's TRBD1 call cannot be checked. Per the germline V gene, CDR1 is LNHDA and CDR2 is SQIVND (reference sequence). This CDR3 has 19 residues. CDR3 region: CASSIHRGPWKISNQPQHF. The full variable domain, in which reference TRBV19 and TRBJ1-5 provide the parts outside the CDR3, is DGGITQSPKYLFRKEGQNVTLSCEQNLNHDAMYWYRQDPGQGLRLIYYSQIVNDFQKGDIAEGYSVSREKKESFPLTVTSAQKNPTAFYLCASSIHRGPWKISNQPQHFGDGTRLSIL.

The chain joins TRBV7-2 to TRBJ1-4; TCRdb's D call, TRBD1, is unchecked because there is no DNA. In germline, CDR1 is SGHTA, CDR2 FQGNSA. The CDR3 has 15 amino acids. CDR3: CASSWRTGGREKLFF. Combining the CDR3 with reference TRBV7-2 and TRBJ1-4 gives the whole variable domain GAGVSQSPSNKVTEKGKDVELRCDPISGHTALYWYRQSLGQGLEFLIYFQGNSAPDKSGLPSDRFSAERTGGSVSTLTIQRTQQEDSAVYLCASSWRTGGREKLFFGSGTQLSVL.

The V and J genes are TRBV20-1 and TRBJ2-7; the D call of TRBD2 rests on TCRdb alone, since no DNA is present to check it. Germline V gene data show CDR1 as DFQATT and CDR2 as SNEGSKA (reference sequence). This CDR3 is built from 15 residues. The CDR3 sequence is CSARDEPSGGYEQYF.

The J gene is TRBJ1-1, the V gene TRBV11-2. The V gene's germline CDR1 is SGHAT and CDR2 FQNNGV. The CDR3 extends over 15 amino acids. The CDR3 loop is CASSLEVGQNTEAFF.

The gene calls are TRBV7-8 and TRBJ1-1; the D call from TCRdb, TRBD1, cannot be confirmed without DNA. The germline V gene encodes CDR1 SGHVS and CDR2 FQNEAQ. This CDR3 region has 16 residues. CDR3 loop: CASRGPWGDRDTEAFF.

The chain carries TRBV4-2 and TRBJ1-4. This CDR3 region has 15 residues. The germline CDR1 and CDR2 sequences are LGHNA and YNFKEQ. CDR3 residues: CASSLVDATNEKLFF.

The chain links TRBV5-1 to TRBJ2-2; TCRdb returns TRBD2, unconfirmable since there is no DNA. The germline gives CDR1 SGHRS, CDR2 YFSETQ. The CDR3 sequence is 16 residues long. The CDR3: CASSLATSGYTGELFF.